The sequence of this T cell receptor (beta chain) was determined in a study of beta chain features in type 1 diabetes. About the research overall: Examination of sorted cells across all samples involved approximately 100,000,000 cells.

Overall study results and limits: Possible PCR preference for shorter templates applied equally to patients and controls. Significant though moderate, a shortening of TCRB CDR3s appeared in all four CD4+ subsets of Type 1 diabetes patients.

Of note for this clone: Its antigen is not identified.

As every portion of the isolated RNA was reverse transcribed, the sequencing read expressed TCRB transcripts. The repertoire was sequenced with immunoSEQ multiplex PCR; TCRdb's copy has only in-frame clones and lacks some. The data contain about 150,000 clones, 7.5% to 8.5% of them singletons. Sequencing was done on a sample of central memory CD4+ T cells from blood. This clonotype was sampled from a man aged 18-30 years with type 1 diabetes.

The CDR3 DNA sequence: TGTGCCAGCAGCGCCTGGACAGGGGGCCCCAGCGAGCAGTACTTC. Translation gives CASSAWTGGPSEQYF. The gene calls are TRBV9 and TRBJ2-7, with TRBD1 identical over 11 bases. Germline CDR1 SGDLS, CDR2 YYNGEE. This CDR3 is 15 amino acids long. After removal of 3 bases from V and 6 bases from J, the junction contained 8 bases not matched to a gene.